What follows are 9 T cell receptor beta chains derived from one specimen sequenced in a study of human T cells and chemical hapten exposure. The library labeled individual cDNA molecules by adding unique molecular identifiers to them. TCRdb ran MiXCR on the reads and lists one entry per CDR3 protein. There are approximately 3,500 distinct CDR3 sequences in the sample; roughly 50% occur only once, and roughly 5.9% lies in the top ten. Described treatment: therapeutic diphenylcyclopropenone sensitization with weekly scalp DPC. This specimen consisted of whole blood, obtained before DPC sensitization or 2, 6, or about 24 weeks after (not recorded which). Receptor source: an adult with alopecia areata. Some clones in this sample may be carry-over from other donors' samples. This table probably holds off-target reads from a library built for another chain.

This chain connects TRBV20-1 to TRBJ2-3, with D perhaps TRBD2 (5 bases). The CDR3 length is 15 residues. V shed 1 base and J shed 2 bases, with 13 bases lying between them. Germline V gene lookup returns CDR1 DFQATT and CDR2 SNEGSKA (reference sequence). The CDR3 DNA reads as TGCAGTGCTAGAGTGGCAGCGGAGTTCACAGATACGCAGTATTTT. Its protein is CSARVAAEFTDTQYF.

The chain recombines TRBV7-2 with TRBJ2-7; 11 positions match TRBD2. V lost 5 bases to trimming and J lost 0 bases; unmatched junction nucleotides: 9. CDR1 SGHTA and CDR2 FQGNSA come from the germline V gene. This CDR3 has 17 amino acids. The CDR3 loop is CASSPASGTSGSYEQYF. CDR3 bases: TGTGCCAGCAGCCCTGCCTCCGGGACTAGCGGCTCCTACGAGCAGTACTTC.

The chain has TRBV20-1 and TRBJ2-1; D gene uncertain. The germline V gene has CDR1 DFQATT and CDR2 SNEGSKA (reference sequence). This CDR3 has 15 residues. Trimming left V 6 bases short and J 0 bases short, with 15 bases between. The CDR3 loop is CSAGRMDSSYNEQFF. The CDR3 coding sequence is TGCAGTGCCGGACGGATGGATAGCTCCTACAATGAGCAGTTCTTC.

The chain employs TRBV7-6 and TRBJ2-1, with D hard to call. Germline V gives CDR1 SGHVS, CDR2 FNYEAQ. The V end lost 3 bases, the J end lost 7 bases, and 13 bases lay between the germline ends. The CDR3 runs to 14 residues. The CDR3 region is CASSLGWASNEQFF. The DNA of the CDR3 is TGTGCCAGCAGCTTGGGATGGGCGTCGAATGAGCAGTTCTTC. The full variable domain, its missing parts supplied by reference TRBV7-6 and TRBJ2-1, is GAGVSQSPRYKVTKRGQDVALRCDPISGHVSLYWYRQALGQGPEFLTYFNYEAQQDKSGLPNDRFSAERPEGSISTLTIQRTEQRDSAMYRCASSLGWASNEQFFGPGTRLTVL.

This sequence joins TRBV6-5 and TRBJ1-3, with D uncertain. From germline, CDR1 is MNHEY and CDR2 SVGAGI. The V end was cut by 6 bases, the J end by 0 bases, with 12 bases between. CDR3 length: 15 amino acids. The CDR3, as DNA: TGTGCCAGCAGCCGTGGCCCCCGCTCTGGAAACACCATATATTTT. This sequence encodes CASSRGPRSGNTIYF.

This clonotype was detected a few times. The genes are TRBV5-1 and TRBJ2-6; D call uncertain. This CDR3 contains 14 residues. Per the germline V gene, CDR1 is SGHRS and CDR2 is YFSETQ. V was trimmed by 0 bases and J by 4 bases, leaving 5 bases between them. The CDR3 region has the DNA TGCGCCAGCAGCTTGGGGACCGGGGCCAACGTCCTGACTTTC. This translates into CASSLGTGANVLTF.

This chain links TRBV15 with TRBJ2-2, with D hard to call. The CDR3 sequence is 16 residues long. V lost 3 bases and J 0 bases, leaving 11 bases between the germline ends. Germline values: CDR1 LNHNV, CDR2 YYDKDF (reference sequence). This chain's CDR3 is CATSSDRAPNTGELFF. The DNA for the CDR3 is TGTGCCACCAGCAGTGACCGGGCCCCGAACACCGGGGAGCTGTTTTTT. The full variable domain, completed using reference TRBV15 and TRBJ2-2, is DAMVIQNPRYQVTQFGKPVTLSCSQTLNHNVMYWYQQKSSQAPKLLFHYYDKDFNNEADTPDNFQSRRPNTSFCFLDIRSPGLGDTAMYLCATSSDRAPNTGELFFGEGSRLTVL.

This clonotype has a handful of counts. This rearrangement joins TRBV7-8 to TRBJ2-1; D is uncertain. Germline-derived CDR1 and CDR2 are SGHVS and FQNEAQ. Trimming shortened V by 1 base and J by 9 bases, and 16 bases separated the two germline ends. This CDR3 region has 15 residues. DNA of the CDR3: TGTGCCAGCAGCTTAGTCCCGGGTGAGAATGCTGAGCAGTTCTTC. Protein: CASSLVPGENAEQFF. Filled out from reference TRBV7-8 and TRBJ2-1, the complete variable domain reads GAGVSQSPRYKVAKRGQDVALRCDPISGHVSLFWYQQALGQGPEFLTYFQNEAQLDKSGLPSDRFFAERPEGSVSTLKIQRTQQEDSAVYLCASSLVPGENAEQFFGPGTRLTVL.

V usage is TRBV18 and J usage is TRBJ2-3; either TRBD1 or TRBD2 may supply D (6 bases each). With 3 bases removed from V and 5 bases from J, the gap between germline ends came to 18 bases. The CDR3 totals 16 residues. Germline values: CDR1 KGHSH, CDR2 LQKENI. In DNA form, the CDR3 reads TGTGCCAGCTCACCCTCAGGGACTCCAGGGGTAGATACGCAGTATTTT. It yields the protein CASSPSGTPGVDTQYF.